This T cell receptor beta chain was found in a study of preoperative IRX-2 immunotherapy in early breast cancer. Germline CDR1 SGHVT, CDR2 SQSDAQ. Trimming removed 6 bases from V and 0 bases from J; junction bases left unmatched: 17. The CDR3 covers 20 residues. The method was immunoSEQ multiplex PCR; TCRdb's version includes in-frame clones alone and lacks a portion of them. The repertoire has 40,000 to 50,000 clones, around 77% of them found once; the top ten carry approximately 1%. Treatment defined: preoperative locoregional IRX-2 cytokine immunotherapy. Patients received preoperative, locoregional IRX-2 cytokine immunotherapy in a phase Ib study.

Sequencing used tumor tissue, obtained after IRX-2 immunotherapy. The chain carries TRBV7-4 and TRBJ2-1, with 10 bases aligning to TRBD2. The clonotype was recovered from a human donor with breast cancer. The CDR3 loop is CASSFRLAGVLTPSYNEQFF. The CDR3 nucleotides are TGTGCCAGCAGTTTTAGGCTAGCGGGAGTACTTACCCCCTCCTACAATGAGCAGTTCTTC. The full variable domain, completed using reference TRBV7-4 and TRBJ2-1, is GAGVSQSPRYKVAKRGRDVALRCDSISGHVTLYWYRQTLGQGSEVLTYSQSDAQRDKSGRPSGRFSAERPERSVSTLKIQRTEQGDSAVYLCASSFRLAGVLTPSYNEQFFGPGTRLTVL.